This T cell receptor (beta chain) stems from a study of T cell repertoires in cytomegalovirus infection. For the study at large: Used in the study were CMV epitopes, some recently identified and HLA-C-restricted, others well-studied and HLA-B-restricted. Carrying CMV and the relevant HLA type showed in public TCR beta signatures. Study results and limitations: Individuals carrying CMV plus the relevant HLA were identified by cumulative frequency of public TCR beta families. Dominating the ex vivo response were HLA-C-restricted CMV-specific TCR beta clonotypes.

CDR1 and CDR2 from the germline V gene are MNHEY and SVGEGT. Between the trimmed V and J ends, which lost 4 bases and 8 bases, there was a span of 15 bases. This CDR3 has 14 amino acids. TCRdb fed the reads into MiXCR, producing one record per CDR3 protein. The sample yields 310,000 or so distinct CDR3 sequences, 20% to 25% seen once. Regarding this clonotype: Its antigen is unidentified.

This TCR was sampled from a human donor in good health (CMV status not recorded). Some clones in this sample may be carry-over from other donors' samples. The chain has TRBV6-2 or TRBV6-3 and TRBJ2-1, with a tentative D call TRBD1 (5 bases). The starting material was cultured PBMCs, obtained from culture after CMV antigen stimulation. The CDR3 region is CASSSGLASHEQFF. Written as DNA, the CDR3 is TGTGCCAGCAGTTCAGGGTTGGCGAGCCATGAGCAGTTCTTC.